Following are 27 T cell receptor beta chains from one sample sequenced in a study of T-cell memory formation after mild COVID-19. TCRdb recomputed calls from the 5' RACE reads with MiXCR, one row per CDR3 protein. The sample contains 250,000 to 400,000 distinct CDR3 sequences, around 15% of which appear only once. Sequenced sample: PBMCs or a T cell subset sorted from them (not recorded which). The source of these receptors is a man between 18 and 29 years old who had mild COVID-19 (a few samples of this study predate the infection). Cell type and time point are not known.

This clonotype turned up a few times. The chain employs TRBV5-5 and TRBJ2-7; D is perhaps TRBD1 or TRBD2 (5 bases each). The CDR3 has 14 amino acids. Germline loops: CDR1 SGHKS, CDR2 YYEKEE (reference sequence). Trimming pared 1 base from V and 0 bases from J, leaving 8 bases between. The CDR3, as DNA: TGTGCCAGCAGCTTGTGGGGGAGCTCCTACGAGCAGTACGTC. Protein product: CASSLWGSSYEQYV.

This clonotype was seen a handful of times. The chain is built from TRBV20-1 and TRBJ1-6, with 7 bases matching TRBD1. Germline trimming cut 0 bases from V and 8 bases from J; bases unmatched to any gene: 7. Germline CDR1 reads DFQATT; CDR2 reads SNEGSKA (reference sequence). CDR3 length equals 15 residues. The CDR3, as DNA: TGCAGTGCTAGAGACTGGCAGGGGGGTTATTCACCCCTCCACTTT. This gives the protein CSARDWQGGYSPLHF.

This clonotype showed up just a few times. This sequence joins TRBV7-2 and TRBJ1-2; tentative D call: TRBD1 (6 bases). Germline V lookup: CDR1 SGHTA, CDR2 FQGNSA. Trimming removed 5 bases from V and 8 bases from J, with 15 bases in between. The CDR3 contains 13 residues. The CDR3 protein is CASSRDRLKGYTF. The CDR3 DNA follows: TGTGCCAGCAGCAGAGACAGGCTTAAGGGCTACACCTTC.

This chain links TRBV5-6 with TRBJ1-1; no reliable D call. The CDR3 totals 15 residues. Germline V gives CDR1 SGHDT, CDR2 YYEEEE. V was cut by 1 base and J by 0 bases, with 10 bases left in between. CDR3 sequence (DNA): TGTGCCAGCAGCTTGATACTGAGTATGAACACTGAAGCTTTCTTT. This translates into CASSLILSMNTEAFF.

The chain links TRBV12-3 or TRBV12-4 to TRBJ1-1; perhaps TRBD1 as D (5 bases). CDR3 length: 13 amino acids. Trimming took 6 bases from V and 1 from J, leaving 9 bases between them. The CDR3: CASRDDRNTEAFF. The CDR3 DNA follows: TGTGCCAGCAGGGATGACAGGAACACTGAAGCTTTCTTT.

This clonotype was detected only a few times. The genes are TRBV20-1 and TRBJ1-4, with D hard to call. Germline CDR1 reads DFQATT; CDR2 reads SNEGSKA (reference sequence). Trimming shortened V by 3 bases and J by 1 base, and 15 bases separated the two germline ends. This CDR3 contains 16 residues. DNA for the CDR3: TGCAGTGCTAGTCTCGGGGTCGTCGTAACTAATGAAAAACTGTTTTTT. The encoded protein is CSASLGVVVTNEKLFF.

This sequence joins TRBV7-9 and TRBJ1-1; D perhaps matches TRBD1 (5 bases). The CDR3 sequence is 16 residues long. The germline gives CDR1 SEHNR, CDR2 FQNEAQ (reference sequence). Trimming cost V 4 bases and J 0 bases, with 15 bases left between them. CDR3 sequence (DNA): TGTGCCAGCAGCTCGACCTGGGGCAGGATGAACACTGAAGCTTTCTTT. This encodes CASSSTWGRMNTEAFF.

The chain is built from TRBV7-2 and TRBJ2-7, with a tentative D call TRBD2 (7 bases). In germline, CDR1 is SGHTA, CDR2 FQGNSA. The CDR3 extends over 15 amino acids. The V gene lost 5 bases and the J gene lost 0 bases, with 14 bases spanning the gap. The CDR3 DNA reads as TGTGCCAGCAGCCCCGCGGGGGCTAGCTCCTACGAGCAGTACGTC. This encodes CASSPAGASSYEQYV.

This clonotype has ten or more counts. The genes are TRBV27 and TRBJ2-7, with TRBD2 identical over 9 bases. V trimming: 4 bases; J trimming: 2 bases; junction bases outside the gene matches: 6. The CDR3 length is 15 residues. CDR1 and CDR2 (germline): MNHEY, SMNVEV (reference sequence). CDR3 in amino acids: CASSYKAGGAYEQYF. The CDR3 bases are TGTGCCAGCAGTTATAAAGCGGGGGGCGCCTACGAGCAGTACTTC.

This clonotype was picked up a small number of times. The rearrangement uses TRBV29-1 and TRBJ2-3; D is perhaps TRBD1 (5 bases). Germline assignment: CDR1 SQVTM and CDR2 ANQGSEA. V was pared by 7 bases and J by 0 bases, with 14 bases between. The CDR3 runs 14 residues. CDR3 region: CSAVTGPSTDTQYF. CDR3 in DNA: TGCAGCGCTGTAACAGGCCCTAGCACAGATACGCAGTATTTT.

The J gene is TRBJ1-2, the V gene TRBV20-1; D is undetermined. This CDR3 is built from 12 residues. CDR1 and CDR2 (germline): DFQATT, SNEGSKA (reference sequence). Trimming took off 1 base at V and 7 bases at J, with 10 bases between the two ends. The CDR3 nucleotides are TGCAGTGCTAGAGTTGTTAGTGGTGGCTACACCTTC. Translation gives CSARVVSGGYTF.

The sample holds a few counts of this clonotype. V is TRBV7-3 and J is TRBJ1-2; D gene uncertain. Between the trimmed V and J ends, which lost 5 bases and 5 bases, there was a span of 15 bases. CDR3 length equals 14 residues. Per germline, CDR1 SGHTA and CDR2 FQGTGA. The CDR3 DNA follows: TGTGCCAGCAGCCCAGGCGGGGTTGAGTATGGCTACACCTTC. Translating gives CASSPGGVEYGYTF.

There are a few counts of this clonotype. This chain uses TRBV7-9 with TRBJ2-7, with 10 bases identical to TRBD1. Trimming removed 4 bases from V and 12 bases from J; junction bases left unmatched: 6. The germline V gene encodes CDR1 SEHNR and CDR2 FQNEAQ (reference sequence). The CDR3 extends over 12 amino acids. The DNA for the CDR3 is TGTGCCAGCAGCTCCCAGGGACAGGGGTTGTACGTC. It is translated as CASSSQGQGLYV.

This chain's CDR3 is CSARDPLAAGQETQYF. The CDR3 nucleotides are TGCAGTGCTAGAGATCCCCTAGCGGCAGGGCAAGAGACCCAGTACTTC. The chain links TRBV20-1 to TRBJ2-5; 7 bases line up with TRBD2. This CDR3 contains 16 residues. The V and J ends lost 0 bases and 2 bases, in that order; junction bases with no gene match: 9. CDR1 is DFQATT and CDR2 is SNEGSKA in the germline V gene (reference sequence).

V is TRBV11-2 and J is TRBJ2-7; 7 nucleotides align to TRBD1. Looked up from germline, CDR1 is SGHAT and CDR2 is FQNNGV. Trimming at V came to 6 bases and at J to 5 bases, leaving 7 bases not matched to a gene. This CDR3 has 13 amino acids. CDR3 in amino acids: CASRLQGNHEQYF. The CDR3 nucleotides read TGTGCCAGCAGGTTACAGGGGAACCACGAGCAGTACTTC.

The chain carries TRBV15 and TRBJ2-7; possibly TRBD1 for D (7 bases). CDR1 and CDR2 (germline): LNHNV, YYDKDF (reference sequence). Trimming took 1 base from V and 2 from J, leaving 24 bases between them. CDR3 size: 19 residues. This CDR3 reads CATSRGGMAGGTQPYEQYF. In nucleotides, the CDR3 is TGTGCCACCAGCAGAGGGGGGATGGCAGGGGGGACCCAACCCTACGAGCAGTACTTC.

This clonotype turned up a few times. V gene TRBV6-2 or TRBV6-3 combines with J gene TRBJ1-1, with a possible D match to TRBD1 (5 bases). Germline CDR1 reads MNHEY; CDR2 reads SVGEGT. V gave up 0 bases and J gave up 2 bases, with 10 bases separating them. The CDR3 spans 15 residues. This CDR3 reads CASSYSFRVNTEAFF. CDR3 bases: TGTGCCAGCAGTTACTCATTCAGGGTTAACACTGAAGCTTTCTTT.

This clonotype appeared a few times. The CDR3 here is CSVEVAGHNSYEQYF. For the CDR3, the DNA is TGCAGCGTTGAAGTGGCGGGACACAACTCCTACGAGCAGTACTTC. This sequence joins TRBV29-1 and TRBJ2-7; TRBD1 or TRBD2 may be the D gene (6 bases each). The CDR3 contains 15 residues. Trimming stripped 1 base from V and 0 bases from J, with 13 bases between. The V gene's germline CDR1 is SQVTM and CDR2 ANQGSEA.

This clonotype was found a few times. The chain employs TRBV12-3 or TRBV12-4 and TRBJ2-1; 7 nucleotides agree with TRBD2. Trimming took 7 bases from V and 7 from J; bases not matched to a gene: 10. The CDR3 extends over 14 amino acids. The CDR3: CASIPGGGRNEQFF. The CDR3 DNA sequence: TGTGCCAGCATCCCAGGCGGGGGTAGGAATGAGCAGTTCTTC.

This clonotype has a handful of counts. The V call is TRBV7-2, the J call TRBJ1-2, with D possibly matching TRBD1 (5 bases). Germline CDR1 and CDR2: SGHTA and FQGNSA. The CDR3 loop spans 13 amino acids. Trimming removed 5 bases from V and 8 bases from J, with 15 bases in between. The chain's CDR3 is CASSPGTNLGYTF. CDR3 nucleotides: TGTGCCAGCAGCCCGGGGACCAATTTGGGCTACACCTTC.

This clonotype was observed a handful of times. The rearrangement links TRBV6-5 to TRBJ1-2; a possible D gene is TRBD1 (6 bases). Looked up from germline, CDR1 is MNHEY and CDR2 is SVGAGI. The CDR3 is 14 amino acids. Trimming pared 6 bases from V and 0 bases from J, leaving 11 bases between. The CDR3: CASSPTGPNYGYTF. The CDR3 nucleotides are TGTGCCAGCAGCCCGACAGGACCTAACTATGGCTACACCTTC.

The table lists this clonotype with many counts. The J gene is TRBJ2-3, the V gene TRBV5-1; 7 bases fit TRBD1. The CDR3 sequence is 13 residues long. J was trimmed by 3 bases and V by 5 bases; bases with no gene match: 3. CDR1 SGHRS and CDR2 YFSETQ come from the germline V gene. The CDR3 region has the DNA TGCGCCAGCAGGAGGGGACAGACAGATACGCAGTATTTT. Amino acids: CASRRGQTDTQYF.

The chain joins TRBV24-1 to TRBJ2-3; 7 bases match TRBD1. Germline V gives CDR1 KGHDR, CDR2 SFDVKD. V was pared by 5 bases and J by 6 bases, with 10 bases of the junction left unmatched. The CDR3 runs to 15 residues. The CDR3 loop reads CATSARDSRLDTQYF. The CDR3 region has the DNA TGTGCCACCAGTGCCCGGGACAGTCGTCTCGATACGCAGTATTTT.

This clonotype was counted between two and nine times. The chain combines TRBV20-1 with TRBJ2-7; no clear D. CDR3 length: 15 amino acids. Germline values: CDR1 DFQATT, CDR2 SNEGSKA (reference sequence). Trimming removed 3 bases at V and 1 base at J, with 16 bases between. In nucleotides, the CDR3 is TGCAGTGCTAGTGCGGCTATCCACGGTTCCTACGAGCAGTACGTC. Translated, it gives CSASAAIHGSYEQYV.

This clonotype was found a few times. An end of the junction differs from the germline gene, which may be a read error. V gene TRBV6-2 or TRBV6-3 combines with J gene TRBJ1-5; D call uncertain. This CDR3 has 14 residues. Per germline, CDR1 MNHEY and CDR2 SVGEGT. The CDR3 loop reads CASRYEGGNQPQHF. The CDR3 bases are TGTGCCAGCCGTTATGAGGGTGGCAATCAGCCCCAGCATTTT.

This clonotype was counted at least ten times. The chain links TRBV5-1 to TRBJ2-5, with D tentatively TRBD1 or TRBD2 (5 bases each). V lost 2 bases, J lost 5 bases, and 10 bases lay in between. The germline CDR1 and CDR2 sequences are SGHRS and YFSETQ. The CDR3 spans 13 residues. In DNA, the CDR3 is TGCGCCAGCAGCTTCGGGGCGGGCGAGACCCAGTACTTC. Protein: CASSFGAGETQYF. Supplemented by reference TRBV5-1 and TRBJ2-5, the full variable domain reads KAGVTQTPRYLIKTRGQQVTLSCSPISGHRSVSWYQQTPGQGLQFLFEYFSETQRNKGNFPGRFSGRQFSNSRSEMNVSTLELGDSALYLCASSFGAGETQYFGPGTRLLVL.

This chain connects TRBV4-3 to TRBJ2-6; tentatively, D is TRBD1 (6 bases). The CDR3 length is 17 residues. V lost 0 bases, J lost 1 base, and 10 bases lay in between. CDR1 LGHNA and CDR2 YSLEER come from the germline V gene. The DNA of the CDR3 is TGCGCCAGCAGCCAAGACCTCAGGGGTTCTGGGGCCAACGTCCTGACTTTC. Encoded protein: CASSQDLRGSGANVLTF.